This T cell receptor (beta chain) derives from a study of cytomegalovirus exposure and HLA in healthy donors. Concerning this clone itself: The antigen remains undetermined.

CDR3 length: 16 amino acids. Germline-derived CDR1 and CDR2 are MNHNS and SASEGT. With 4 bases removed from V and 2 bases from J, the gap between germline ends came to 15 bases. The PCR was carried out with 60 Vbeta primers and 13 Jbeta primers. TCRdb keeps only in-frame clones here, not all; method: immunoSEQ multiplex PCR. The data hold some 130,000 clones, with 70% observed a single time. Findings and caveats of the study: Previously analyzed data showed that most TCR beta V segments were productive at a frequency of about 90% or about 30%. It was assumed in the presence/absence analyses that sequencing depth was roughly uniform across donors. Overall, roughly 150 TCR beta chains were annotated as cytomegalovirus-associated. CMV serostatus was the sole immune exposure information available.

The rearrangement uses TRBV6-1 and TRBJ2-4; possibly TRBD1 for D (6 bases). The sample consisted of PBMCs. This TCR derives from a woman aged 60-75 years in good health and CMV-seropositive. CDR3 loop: CASSGGHLLSKNIQYF. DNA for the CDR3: TGTGCCAGCAGTGGGGGACACCTCCTTTCCAAAAACATTCAGTACTTC.